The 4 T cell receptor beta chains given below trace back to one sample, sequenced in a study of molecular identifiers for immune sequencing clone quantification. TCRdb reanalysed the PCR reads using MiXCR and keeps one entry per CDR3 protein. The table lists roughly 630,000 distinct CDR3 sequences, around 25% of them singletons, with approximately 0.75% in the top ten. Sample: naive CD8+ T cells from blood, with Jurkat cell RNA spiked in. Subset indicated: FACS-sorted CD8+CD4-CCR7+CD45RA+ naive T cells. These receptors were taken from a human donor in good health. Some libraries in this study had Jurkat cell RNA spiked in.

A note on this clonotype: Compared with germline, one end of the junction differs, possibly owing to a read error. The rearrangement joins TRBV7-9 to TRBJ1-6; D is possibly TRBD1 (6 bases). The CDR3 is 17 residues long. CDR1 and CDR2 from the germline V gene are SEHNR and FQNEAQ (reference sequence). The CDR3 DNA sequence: TGTGCCAGCAGTCCCCGTTTATGGGACACCAATAATCCACCCCTCCACTTT. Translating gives CASSPRLWDTNNPPLHF. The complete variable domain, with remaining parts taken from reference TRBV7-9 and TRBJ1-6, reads DTGVSQNPRHKITKRGQNVTFRCDPISEHNRLYWYRQTLGQGPEFLTYFQNEAQLEKSRLLSDRFSAERPKGSFSTLEIQRTEQGDSAMYLCASSPRLWDTNNPPLHFGNGTRLTVT.

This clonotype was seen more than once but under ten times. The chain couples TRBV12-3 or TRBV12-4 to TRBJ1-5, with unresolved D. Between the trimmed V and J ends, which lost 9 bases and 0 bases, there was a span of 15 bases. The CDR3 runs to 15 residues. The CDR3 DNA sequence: TGTGCCAGTAGTAGAGGTGCAGATAGCAATCAGCCCCAGCATTTT. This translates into CASSRGADSNQPQHF.

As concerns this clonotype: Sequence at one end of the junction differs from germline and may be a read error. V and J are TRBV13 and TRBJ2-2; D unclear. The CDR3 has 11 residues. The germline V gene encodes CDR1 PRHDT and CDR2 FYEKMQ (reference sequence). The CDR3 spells CDSSGTGELFF. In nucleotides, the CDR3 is TGTGACAGCTCGGGCACCGGGGAGCTGTTTTTT.

The CDR3 bases are TGTGCCAGCAGTTACCGTAGCGGGAGGGCGCACACCGGGGAGCTGTTTTTT. Amino acids: CASSYRSGRAHTGELFF. The genes are TRBV6-2 or TRBV6-3 and TRBJ2-2, with TRBD2 matching over 11 bases. V shed 2 bases, J shed 3 bases, and the junction held 5 bases outside the gene matches. Germline-derived CDR1 and CDR2 are MNHEY and SVGEGT. The CDR3 has 17 residues.